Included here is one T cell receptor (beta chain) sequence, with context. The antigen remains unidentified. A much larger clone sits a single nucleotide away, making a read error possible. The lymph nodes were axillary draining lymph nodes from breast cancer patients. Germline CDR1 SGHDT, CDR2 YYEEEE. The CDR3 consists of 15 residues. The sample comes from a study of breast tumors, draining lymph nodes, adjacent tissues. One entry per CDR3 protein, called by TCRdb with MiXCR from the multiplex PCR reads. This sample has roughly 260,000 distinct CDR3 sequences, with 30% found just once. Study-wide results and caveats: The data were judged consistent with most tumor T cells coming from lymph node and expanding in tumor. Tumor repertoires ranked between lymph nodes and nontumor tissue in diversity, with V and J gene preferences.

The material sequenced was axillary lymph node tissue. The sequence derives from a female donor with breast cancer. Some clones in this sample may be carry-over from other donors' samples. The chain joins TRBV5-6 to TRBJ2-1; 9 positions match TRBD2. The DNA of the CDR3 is TGTGCCAGCACCTCCCTAGCGGGGTTCTACAATAAGCAGTTCTTC. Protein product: CASTSLAGFYNKQFF.